This T cell receptor beta chain was captured in a study of T-cell memory formation after mild COVID-19. TCRdb fed the 5' RACE reads into MiXCR, producing one record per CDR3 protein. The table shows about 340,000 distinct CDR3 sequences, with 20% to 25% occurring only once. The sequence derives from a man aged 18 to 35 who had mild COVID-19 (a few samples of this study predate the infection). Cell type and time point are not known. The sequenced sample consisted of PBMCs or a T cell subset sorted from them (not recorded which).

The CDR3 region has the DNA TGTGCCAGCAGCTTAGTCTGGTTGGGTGCTGGGACCCAGTACTTC. It yields the protein CASSLVWLGAGTQYF. The V and J genes are TRBV7-2 and TRBJ2-5; D remains unclear. The CDR3 covers 15 residues. Germline V gene lookup returns CDR1 SGHTA and CDR2 FQGNSA. V lost 1 base to trimming and J lost 7 bases, with 16 bases between them.